The sample holds a few counts of the clone carrying this T cell receptor (beta chain). The entry originates in a study of blood T cell repertoires in COVID-19. As for the study in general: Whether acute or convalescent, the COVID-19 samples came from the United States, Italy and Spain. T cells, B-cell-depleted T cells, or PBMCs supplied cDNA or gDNA.

Original processing methods: Reference gene primer amplification yielded estimated nucleated cell counts. Generated by immunoSEQ multiplex PCR, the TCRdb table keeps only in-frame clones and is missing some. For V, J and clone size, that table is used; D and trimming come from the DNA. The sample consists of more than 95,000 clones, 70% to 80% of them appearing once. The receptor was isolated from a man aged 35-49 years with active or convalescent COVID-19. Sequenced material: peripheral blood.

CDR3 region: CAIGQGATDTQYF. For the CDR3, the DNA is TGTGCCATTGGACAGGGGGCAACAGATACGCAGTATTTT. The chain employs TRBV19 and TRBJ2-3, with TRBD1 identical over 11 bases. The CDR3 covers 13 residues. Germline CDR1 LNHDA, CDR2 SQIVND (reference sequence). V shed 10 bases, J shed 3 bases, and the junction held 3 bases outside the gene matches.